This T cell receptor (beta chain) was captured in a study of blood T cell repertoires in COVID-19 (dated by TCRdb to between 2020 and 2021). About the study as a whole: For ImmuneRACE Cohort 3, a participant was defined as recovered based on two consecutive negative NP/OP PCR tests, clearance by a healthcare professional, or resolution of symptoms. Samples covering the acute and convalescent phases of COVID-19 were provided by collaborators in the United States, Italy and Spain. The material from the prospective study consisted of cDNA or gDNA derived from T cells, B-cell-depleted T cells, or PBMCs. Subjects who had been exposed to COVID-19, were actively infected with it, or had recovered from it provided the deeply sampled blood TCRbeta repertoires that made up the dataset. The repertoires were made available in a free public database intended to serve as a resource for research on the immune response to SARS-CoV-2. Samples came from the ongoing ImmuneRACE study (first 160 participants) plus 1,254 subjects from 6 global collaborators. Nearly every sample came with metadata listing a de-identified subject ID, COVID-19 status, age in years and sex. Where available, HLA class I and class II types were taken from metadata supplied by the sample provider and were not determined by assay-based typing. Beyond this particular receptor, the publication reports: The amount of clinical and demographic metadata varied by source and participant and was provided uncurated.

TCRbeta CDR3 regions were amplified from genomic DNA by means of the immunoSEQ Assay, a bias-controlled multiplex PCR. Per the source publication's procedure: The number of nucleated cells in each sample was estimated from the amplification of reference gene primers within the assay. To quantify the absolute abundance of each unique TCRbeta CDR3 rearrangement, sequence reads were collapsed and filtered. For each sample, productive Simpson clonality was calculated as the square root of Simpson's diversity index over productive rearrangements. TCRdb carries this immuneACCESS record with in-frame sequences only. Its versions omit some clonotypes, under half of them owing to an unresolved V gene in the studies checked, with the rest unexplained. V, J and clone size are those of that table, while D and trimming were read from the DNA. The sample table shows fewer than 250,000 clones, and around 87% are seen once. The ten largest clonotypes hold about 7% of the sample.

This clone was seen a handful of times. The specificity of this receptor is unknown. No much larger clone is present one base from it, and per-base qualities are unavailable. In the prospective study, participants were about 18 to 95 years old, resided in about two dozen geographic areas of the United States, and were enrolled through a virtual design. In the prospective study, cohorts were assigned on the basis of participant-reported clinical history obtained from a screening survey and a study questionnaire. In the prospective study, whole blood, serum and a nasopharyngeal or oropharyngeal swab were collected from each participant by mobile phlebotomists. Additional blood draws and questionnaires over an approximately two-month period could optionally be provided by prospective study participants. Before DNA extraction, blood samples from the prospective study were shipped at room temperature or frozen.

CDR1 LGHDT and CDR2 YNNKEL were looked up in the germline V gene (reference sequence). Clipping removes 5 bases from V and 2 bases from J, with 5 as the unmatched junction base count. The CDR3 has 15 amino acids, counting the end cysteine and phenylalanine. Only the CDR3 portion is preserved as DNA: 45 bases, with reading frame beginning at the first base. Recombination connected TRBV3-1 (or the pseudogene TRBV3-2) to TRBJ2-2; TRBD1 lines up with 7 middle nucleotides. Sequences were obtained from PBMCs or T cells enriched from blood (not recorded which). This receptor was obtained from a man aged 30 to 39 in a cohort exposed to, infected with or recovered from COVID-19 (not recorded which). The CDR3 protein: CASSNRGYNTGELFF. The DNA sequence reads TGTGCCAGCAGCAACAGGGGCTATAACACCGGGGAGCTGTTTTTT.